The TCR beta chain under discussion was sequenced for a study of radiation and T cells in renal cell carcinoma. Study observations and caveats: Compared with controls, irradiated tumors showed greater TCR clonality.

Germline CDR1 and CDR2: KGHSH and LQKENI. Trimming removed 3 bases from V and 0 bases from J, with 5 bases in between. The CDR3 totals 13 residues. The assay was immunoSEQ multiplex PCR, and TCRdb's table has in-frame clones only and misses some. The sample has approximately 12,000 clones; about 65% are singletons. A remark on this clone: Its antigen is currently unknown.

Treatment of the sample: treatment-naive control, cytoreductive nephrectomy. Control tumors came from treatment-naive patients without prior radiation. Controls included a handful of female and approximately twelve male donors, resected 2011 to 2014. The origin of this receptor is a woman over 75 with renal cell carcinoma. The chain links TRBV18 to TRBJ1-1, with D hard to call. Sequencing was performed on tumor tissue, taken from a patient whose treatment was nephrectomy without radiotherapy. The CDR3 sequence: CASSPRVNTEAFF. The CDR3 bases are TGTGCCAGCTCACCGAGGGTGAACACTGAAGCTTTCTTT.